This T cell receptor (beta chain) was observed in a study of beta chain features in type 1 diabetes. A note on this clone: Its matching antigen is unknown. Other DNA sequences in this specimen translate into the identical CDR3.

This CDR3 has 13 residues. Between the trimmed V and J ends, which lost 0 bases and 4 bases, there was a span of 8 bases. Germline CDR1 reads GTSNPN; CDR2 reads SVGIG (reference sequence). Every bit of the isolated RNA underwent reverse transcription, so sequencing read expressed TCRB transcripts. Only in-frame clones appear in the TCRdb table, and some are missing; sequencing was by immunoSEQ multiplex PCR. The repertoire has about 340,000 clones, about 13% of them found once; the top ten carry over 0.014%. Study-level findings and limits: The cDNA sequencing approach could over-represent high-TCR-expressing cells. Among patients with Type 1 diabetes, TCRB CDR3s were moderately but significantly shorter in every one of the four CD4+ subsets.

This receptor was taken from a woman between 18 and 30 years old with type 1 diabetes. The rearrangement joins TRBV30 to TRBJ2-3; D not certain. The sequenced sample was naive CD4+ T cells from blood. The CDR3 DNA sequence: TGTGCCTGGAGTGTACGAGGTGCAGATACGCAGTATTTT. Protein sequence: CAWSVRGADTQYF.